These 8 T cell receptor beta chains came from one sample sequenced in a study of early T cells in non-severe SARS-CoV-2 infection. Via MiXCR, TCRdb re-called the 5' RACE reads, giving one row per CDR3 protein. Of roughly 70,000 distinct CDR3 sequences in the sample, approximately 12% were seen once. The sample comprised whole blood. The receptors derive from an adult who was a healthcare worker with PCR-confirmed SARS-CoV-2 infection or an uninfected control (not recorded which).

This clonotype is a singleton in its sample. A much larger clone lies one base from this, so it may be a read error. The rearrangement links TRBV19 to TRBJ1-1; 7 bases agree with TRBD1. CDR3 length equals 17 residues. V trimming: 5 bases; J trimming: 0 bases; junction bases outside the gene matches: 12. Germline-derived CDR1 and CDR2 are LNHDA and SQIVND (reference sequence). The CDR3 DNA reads TGTGCCAGTAGTGCCCCCAGGACAGGAAGATTGAACACTGAAGCTTTCTTT. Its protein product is CASSAPRTGRLNTEAFF.

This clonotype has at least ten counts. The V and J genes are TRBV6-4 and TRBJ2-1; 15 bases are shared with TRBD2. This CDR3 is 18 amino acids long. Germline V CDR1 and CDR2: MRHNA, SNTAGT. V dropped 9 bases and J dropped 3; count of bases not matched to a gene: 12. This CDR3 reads CASAPGLAGGPFYNEQFF. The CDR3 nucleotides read TGTGCCAGTGCGCCGGGACTAGCGGGAGGCCCCTTCTACAATGAGCAGTTCTTC.

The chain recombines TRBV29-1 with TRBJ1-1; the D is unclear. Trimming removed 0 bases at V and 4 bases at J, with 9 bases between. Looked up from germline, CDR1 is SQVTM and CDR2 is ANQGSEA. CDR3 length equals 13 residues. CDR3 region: CSVEDDVGTEAFF. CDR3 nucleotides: TGCAGCGTTGAAGACGACGTTGGCACTGAAGCTTTCTTT. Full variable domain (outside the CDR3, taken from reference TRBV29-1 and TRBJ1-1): SAVISQKPSRDICQRGTSLTIQCQVDSQVTMMFWYRQQPGQSLTLIATANQGSEATYESGFVIDKFPISRPNLTFSTLTVSNMSPEDSSIYLCSVEDDVGTEAFFGQGTRLTVV.

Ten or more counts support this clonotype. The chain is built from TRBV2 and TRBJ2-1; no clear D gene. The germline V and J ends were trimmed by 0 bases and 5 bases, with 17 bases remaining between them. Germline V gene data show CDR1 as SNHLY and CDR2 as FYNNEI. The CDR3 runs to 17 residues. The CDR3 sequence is CASSEALAVLQNNEQFF. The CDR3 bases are TGTGCCAGCAGTGAAGCGCTTGCGGTCCTCCAAAACAATGAGCAGTTCTTC.

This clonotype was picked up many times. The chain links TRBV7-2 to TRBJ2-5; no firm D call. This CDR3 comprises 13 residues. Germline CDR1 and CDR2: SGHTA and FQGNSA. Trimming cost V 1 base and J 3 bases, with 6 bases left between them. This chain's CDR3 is CASSLELEETQYF. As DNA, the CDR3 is TGTGCCAGCAGCTTAGAATTGGAAGAGACCCAGTACTTC.

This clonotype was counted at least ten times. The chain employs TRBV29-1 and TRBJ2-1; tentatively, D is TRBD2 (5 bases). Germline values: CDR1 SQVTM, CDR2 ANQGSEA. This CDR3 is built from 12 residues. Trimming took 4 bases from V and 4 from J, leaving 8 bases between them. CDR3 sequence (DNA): TGCAGCGTTGCCGACTATTACAATGAGCAGTTCTTC. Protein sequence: CSVADYYNEQFF.

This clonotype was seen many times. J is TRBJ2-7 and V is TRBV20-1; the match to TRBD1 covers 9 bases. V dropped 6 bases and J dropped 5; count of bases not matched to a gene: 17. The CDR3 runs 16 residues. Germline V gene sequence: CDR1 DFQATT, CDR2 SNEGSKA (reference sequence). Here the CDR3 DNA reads TGCAGTGCCAGAATCGGGACAGGGAACCTCGGCGACGAGCAGTACTTC. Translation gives CSARIGTGNLGDEQYF.

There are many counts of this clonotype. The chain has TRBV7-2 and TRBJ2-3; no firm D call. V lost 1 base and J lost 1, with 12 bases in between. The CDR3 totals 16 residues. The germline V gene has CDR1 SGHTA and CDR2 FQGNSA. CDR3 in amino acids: CASSLVSIARTDTQYF. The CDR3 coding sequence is TGTGCCAGCAGCTTAGTTTCGATTGCTCGCACAGATACGCAGTATTTT. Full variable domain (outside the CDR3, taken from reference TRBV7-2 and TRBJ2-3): GAGVSQSPSNKVTEKGKDVELRCDPISGHTALYWYRQSLGQGLEFLIYFQGNSAPDKSGLPSDRFSAERTGGSVSTLTIQRTQQEDSAVYLCASSLVSIARTDTQYFGPGTRLTVL.